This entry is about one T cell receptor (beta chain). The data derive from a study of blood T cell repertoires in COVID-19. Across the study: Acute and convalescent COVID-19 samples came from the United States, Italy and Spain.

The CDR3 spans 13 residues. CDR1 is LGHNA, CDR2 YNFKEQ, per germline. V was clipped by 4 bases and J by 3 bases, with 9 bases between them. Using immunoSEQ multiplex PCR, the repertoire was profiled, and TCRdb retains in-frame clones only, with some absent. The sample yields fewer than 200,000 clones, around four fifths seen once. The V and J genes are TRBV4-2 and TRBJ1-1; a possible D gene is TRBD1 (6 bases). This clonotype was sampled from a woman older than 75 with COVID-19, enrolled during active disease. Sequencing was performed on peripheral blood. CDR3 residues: CASSLAGDTEAFF. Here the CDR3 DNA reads TGTGCCAGCAGCCTGGCAGGGGACACTGAAGCTTTCTTT.